Sequencing of this TCR beta chain was carried out in a study of tumor-infiltrating lymphocytes in primary liver carcinoma. Total RNA (around 500 ng) served as template for TCR beta cDNA synthesis primed by a constant-region primer. It was through three nested multiplex PCR rounds of slightly modified ARM-PCR that TCR beta libraries arose. The study ran its first two PCR rounds for 9 to 10 cycles each, using TRBV1-TRBV30 forward primers and a C-beta reverse primer. TCRdb redid the calling of the multiplex PCR reads with MiXCR, one entry per CDR3 protein. The sample records about 320,000 distinct CDR3 sequences, more than 55% being singletons. For blood RNA, unsorted whole blood served as the source, and germline DNA was extracted too. Points on this clonotype: Its target is unknown.

The study, taken as a whole, reports: Tumors carried a top-250-clone fraction significantly exceeding that of blood (p = 0.039). The study found tumor-adjacent and tumor-blood pairs overlapped less than tumor region pairs.

Germline CDR1 MNHNY, CDR2 SVGAGI (reference sequence). Unmatched junction bases numbered 6, after V lost 0 bases and J lost 5 bases. This CDR3 contains 15 residues. The chain joins TRBV6-6 to TRBJ1-2; 7 bases agree with TRBD1. What was sequenced was peripheral blood. The clonotype comes from a woman aged 25 to 39 with primary liver carcinoma and hepatitis B virus infection. The DNA of the CDR3 is TGTGCCAGCAGTTACTCTCCGACAGGGAAGTATGGCTACACCTTC. Its translation is CASSYSPTGKYGYTF.